The next 19 T cell receptor beta chains were all read from a single sample in a study of T-cell memory formation after mild COVID-19 (TCRdb year 2021). The library was generated by 5' RACE. This sample was sequenced with an Illumina NovaSeq 6000. The public reads were reanalyzed by TCRdb: fastp trimming at Q25, MiXCR alignment, in-frame beta chains only. Rows merge per CDR3 protein into single entries with the most common DNA and genes. This sample gives around 250,000 distinct CDR3 sequences in total; approximately 15% of them show up just once. 2% to 2.5% of the sample goes to the ten largest clones. The sequencing input was PBMCs or a T cell subset sorted from them (not recorded which). The receptors were gathered from an adult woman who had mild COVID-19 (a few samples of this study predate the infection). The sample titles of this study are shuffled in the database, so cell type and time point are left out; the donor was told from shared clones.

This clonotype was seen more than once but under ten times. The rearrangement joins TRBV10-3 to TRBJ2-7, with 9 bases that match TRBD1. This CDR3 spans 15 amino acids. With 6 bases clipped from V and 5 bases from J, the junction kept 11 bases outside the gene matches. The germline V gene has CDR1 ENHRY and CDR2 SYGVKD. Here the CDR3 reads CAISPPGTGKDEQYF. CDR3 DNA: TGTGCCATCAGCCCGCCCGGGACAGGGAAAGACGAGCAGTACTTC.

The rearrangement uses TRBV7-9 and TRBJ2-1; D is unclear. Germline lookup yields CDR1 SEHNR and CDR2 FQNEAQ (reference sequence). V was shortened by 0 bases and J by 2 bases, with 11 bases between the two germline ends. The CDR3 loop spans 16 amino acids. CDR3 in amino acids: CASSLAKSGPYNEQFF. The DNA of the CDR3 is TGTGCCAGCAGCTTAGCGAAATCCGGGCCCTACAATGAGCAGTTCTTC.

The CDR3 bases are TGTGCCAGCAAGGGGGGGGATGAAGCTTTCTTT. It encodes CASKGGDEAFF. The chain couples TRBV5-4 to TRBJ1-1; maybe TRBD1 (6 bases). Per germline, CDR1 SGHNT and CDR2 YYREEE (reference sequence). The ends were cut back, 6 bases at V and 7 bases at J, with 10 bases in the middle. The CDR3 contains 11 residues.

This clonotype showed up just a few times. One end of the junction does not line up with germline, which may come from a read error. The chain couples TRBV7-7 to TRBJ2-5; D is perhaps TRBD1 (6 bases). Germline lookup yields CDR1 SSHAT and CDR2 FNYEAQ (reference sequence). The CDR3 is 13 amino acids. CDR3 bases: TGTGCTAGCAGCCCGGACAGAAAAGAGACCCAGTACTTC. It specifies CASSPDRKETQYF.

This clonotype has only a few counts. This chain links TRBV15 with TRBJ1-2; D call uncertain. Germline CDR1 LNHNV, CDR2 YYDKDF (reference sequence). There are 15 residues in the CDR3. Trimming shortened V by 5 bases and J by 2 bases, and 15 bases separated the two germline ends. The CDR3 loop is CATSRGGVQNYGYTF. The DNA of the CDR3 is TGTGCCACCAGCCGTGGAGGAGTGCAAAACTATGGCTACACCTTC.

The gene calls are TRBV6-2 or TRBV6-3 and TRBJ2-3, with D perhaps TRBD1 (5 bases). V shed 9 bases and J shed 9 bases, with 19 bases lying between them. In germline, CDR1 is MNHEY, CDR2 SVGEGT. The CDR3 has 13 amino acids. The DNA for the CDR3 is TGTGCCAGTACAGCCCCCAGGGCGGCGACGCAGTATTTT. This encodes CASTAPRAATQYF.

This clonotype was observed a few times. The chain carries TRBV6-5 and TRBJ1-2; 9 bases are shared with TRBD1. The ends lost 6 bases at V and 4 bases at J; junction bases unmatched: 6. The germline V gene encodes CDR1 MNHEY and CDR2 SVGAGI. This CDR3 contains 14 residues. CDR3 amino acids: CASSRGQGAYGYTF. The CDR3, as DNA: TGTGCCAGCAGCCGGGGACAGGGAGCCTATGGCTACACCTTC.

V is TRBV10-3 and J is TRBJ1-5, with D unclear. Trimming pared 3 bases from V and 2 bases from J, leaving 11 bases between. CDR1 and CDR2 (germline): ENHRY, SYGVKD. This CDR3 spans 15 amino acids. The CDR3 coding sequence is TGTGCCATCAGTGATAAGGGCCGTGGCAATCAGCCCCAGCATTTT. Translation: CAISDKGRGNQPQHF.

The V and J genes are TRBV29-1 and TRBJ2-7; no definite D call. V was cut by 5 bases and J by 0 bases, with 5 bases left in between. CDR3 length: 11 amino acids. Per germline, CDR1 SQVTM and CDR2 ANQGSEA. As DNA, the CDR3 is TGCAGCGTTACAAGCTCCTACGAGCAGTACTTC. The encoded protein is CSVTSSYEQYF.

The chain couples TRBV2 to TRBJ2-1, with 9 bases aligning to TRBD2. Trimming cost V 7 bases and J 6 bases; bases outside gene matches: 7. The CDR3 has 14 residues. The germline CDR1 and CDR2 sequences are SNHLY and FYNNEI. CDR3: CASKAGGSSNEQFF. DNA of the CDR3: TGTGCCAGCAAAGCGGGAGGTAGTAGCAATGAGCAGTTCTTC.

J is TRBJ2-1 and V is TRBV12-3 or TRBV12-4, with D maybe TRBD1 (6 bases). The germline V and J ends were trimmed by 7 bases and 7 bases, with 20 bases remaining between them. This CDR3 comprises 15 residues. Written as DNA, the CDR3 is TGTGCCAGCACCTCAACTCGGGTAGGGGGTAATGAGCAGTTCTTC. Protein product: CASTSTRVGGNEQFF.

This clonotype was seen a few times. This chain links TRBV14 with TRBJ2-6; D ambiguous. The CDR3 has 17 amino acids. V was trimmed by 0 bases and J by 5 bases, leaving 14 bases between them. Germline V gene sequence: CDR1 SGHDN, CDR2 FVKESK. The DNA for the CDR3 is TGTGCCAGCAGCCAAGATTTGGCCGCGAATAGGGCCAACGTCCTGACTTTC. Translating it yields CASSQDLAANRANVLTF.

The chain employs TRBV3-1 and TRBJ2-1; D may correspond to TRBD1 or TRBD2 (6 bases each). Trimming cost V 1 base and J 8 bases, with 15 bases left between them. CDR3 length: 15 amino acids. The germline V gene has CDR1 LGHDT and CDR2 YNNKEL (reference sequence). The CDR3 is CASSQVFGGGYEQFF. The CDR3 DNA sequence: TGTGCCAGCAGCCAAGTTTTTGGAGGGGGATATGAGCAGTTCTTC.

The chain is built from TRBV5-1 and TRBJ2-3, with D maybe TRBD2 (6 bases). This CDR3 spans 18 amino acids. Trimming shortened V by 2 bases and J by 8 bases, and 27 bases separated the two germline ends. Germline V lookup: CDR1 SGHRS, CDR2 YFSETQ. This CDR3 reads CASSLRGIGGANRSTQYF. The CDR3 DNA follows: TGCGCCAGCAGCTTAAGGGGCATCGGCGGGGCGAATCGAAGTACGCAGTATTTT.

V usage is TRBV20-1 and J usage is TRBJ2-3; 9 bases line up with TRBD2. J was trimmed by 7 bases and V by 6 bases; bases with no gene match: 11. The germline V gene encodes CDR1 DFQATT and CDR2 SNEGSKA (reference sequence). This CDR3 comprises 14 residues. The CDR3 bases are TGCAGTGCCCATGAACTAGCGGGTCTTTATACGCAGTATTTT. Translation gives CSAHELAGLYTQYF.

Comment on this clonotype: A junction end diverges from the germline sequence, so it may reflect a read error. The chain employs TRBV7-2 and TRBJ2-7; 9 bases agree with TRBD2. Germline V gene data show CDR1 as SGHTA and CDR2 as FQGNSA. The CDR3 is 15 residues long. This CDR3 reads CASSPQGSGRHPQVF. The CDR3 region has the DNA TGTGCCAGCAGCCCGCAGGGGAGCGGGAGGCACCCCCAGGTATTC.

V usage is TRBV10-3 and J usage is TRBJ2-7; 8 nucleotides line up with TRBD2. The junction had 6 bases not matched to a gene; V was cut back by 5 bases and J by 0 bases. Germline CDR1 is ENHRY and CDR2 is SYGVKD. This CDR3 has 15 residues. The chain's CDR3 is CAISLTSGTSYEQYF. The DNA for the CDR3 is TGTGCCATCAGTCTCACTAGCGGTACCTCCTACGAGCAGTACTTC.

The V call is TRBV7-2, the J call TRBJ1-2, with TRBD1 matching over 7 bases. The CDR3 is made up of 15 amino acids. The germline gives CDR1 SGHTA, CDR2 FQGNSA. V trimming: 5 bases; J trimming: 5 bases; junction bases outside the gene matches: 11. As DNA, the CDR3 is TGTGCCAGCAGCCCGACAGGGTTCGGGGGTTATGGCTACACCTTC. Its protein product is CASSPTGFGGYGYTF.

The table lists this clonotype with a few counts. The chain couples TRBV6-2 or TRBV6-3 to TRBJ1-5; 10 bases align to TRBD1. The V gene's germline CDR1 is MNHEY and CDR2 SVGEGT. V was pared by 2 bases and J by 15 bases, with 4 bases of the junction left unmatched. This CDR3 is 12 amino acids long. CDR3 in amino acids: CASSYGTGASHF. The CDR3 DNA follows: TGTGCCAGCAGTTACGGGACAGGGGCCTCGCATTTT.